Each of the 22 T cell receptor beta chains below was sequenced from the same sample in a study of shared clonotypes between healthy human individuals. Produced via immunoSEQ multiplex PCR; TCRdb's table is partial and in-frame only. The sample holds about 2 million clones, roughly 94% seen once. The sample taken for sequencing was naive CD4+ T cells sorted from blood. Documented subset: CD45RA+ positively selected. Receptor source: a man aged 18 to 30 in good health.

This clone appeared a single time. This chain joins TRBV15 and TRBJ1-5, with no clear D. CDR1 is LNHNV, CDR2 YYDKDF, per germline (reference sequence). CDR3 size: 13 residues. Between the trimmed V and J ends, which lost 0 bases and 3 bases, there was a span of 3 bases. In nucleotides, the CDR3 is TGTGCCACCAGCAGAGAAACCAATCAGCCCCAGCATTTT. It yields the protein CATSRETNQPQHF.

The chain has TRBV30 and TRBJ1-4; 7 bases are a match to TRBD1. Germline assignment: CDR1 GTSNPN and CDR2 SVGIG (reference sequence). The V gene end was trimmed by 2 bases and the J gene end by 8 bases; junction bases not matched to a gene: 11. The CDR3 consists of 15 residues. The CDR3 DNA sequence: TGTGCCTGGAGTCGAGGACAGGCAGATAGGGAAAAACTGTTTTTT. It is translated as CAWSRGQADREKLFF.

Of note for this clone: In the same sample, other DNA sequences code for this CDR3. The chain has TRBV2 and TRBJ2-3; TRBD2 matches 13 bases. V gave up 8 bases and J gave up 4 bases; unmatched junction bases: 3. Germline V lookup: CDR1 SNHLY, CDR2 FYNNEI. The CDR3 length is 14 residues. CDR3 sequence reads: CASRLAGGADTQYF. DNA for the CDR3: TGTGCCAGCCGACTAGCGGGGGGCGCAGATACGCAGTATTTT. Filled out from reference TRBV2 and TRBJ2-3, the complete variable domain reads EPEVTQTPSHQVTQMGQEVILRCVPISNHLYFYWYRQILGQKVEFLVSFYNNEISEKSEIFDDQFSVERPDGSNFTLKIRSTKLEDSAMYFCASRLAGGADTQYFGPGTRLTVL.

Regarding this clone: The same CDR3 arises from other DNA sequences in this sample as well. The J gene is TRBJ2-3, the V gene TRBV5-1, with 9 bases fitting TRBD1. The ends lost 4 bases at V and 2 bases at J; junction bases unmatched: 5. Germline assignment: CDR1 SGHRS and CDR2 YFSETQ. CDR3 length: 15 residues. CDR3 protein: CASSLGQGSTDTQYF. In DNA form, the CDR3 reads TGCGCCAGCAGCCTGGGACAGGGATCCACAGATACGCAGTATTTT.

The rearrangement joins TRBV5-4 to TRBJ1-5; D is ambiguous. Trimming took 5 bases from V and 7 from J, leaving 7 bases between them. Germline V lookup: CDR1 SGHNT, CDR2 YYREEE (reference sequence). The CDR3 is made up of 11 amino acids. The CDR3 loop reads CASRPSQPQHF. The CDR3 bases are TGTGCCAGCAGACCTTCCCAGCCCCAGCATTTT.

Regarding this clone: At one end, the junction sequence differs from germline, possibly due to a read error. The same CDR3 can be traced to other DNA sequences in this sample. The genes are TRBV30 and TRBJ2-4; tentatively, D is TRBD2 (5 bases). The CDR3 sequence is 12 residues long. The germline CDR1 and CDR2 sequences are GTSNPN and SVGIG (reference sequence). The CDR3 is CAWKGAKNIQYF. The DNA for the CDR3 is TGTGCCTGGAAGGGAGCCAAGAACATTCAGTACTTC.

This rearrangement joins TRBV5-1 to TRBJ2-3; 11 bases agree with TRBD2. This CDR3 spans 16 amino acids. The V segment lost 5 bases and the J segment 1 base; nucleotides outside the gene matches: 6. Per the germline V gene, CDR1 is SGHRS and CDR2 is YFSETQ. The CDR3 nucleotides are TGCGCCAGCAGGTCGGGACTAGCGGAGCGCACAGATACGCAGTATTTT. Encoded protein: CASRSGLAERTDTQYF.

This rearrangement joins TRBV12-5 to TRBJ1-5, with D tentatively TRBD1 (5 bases). Trimming stripped 2 bases from V and 2 bases from J, with 13 bases between. CDR1 and CDR2 from the germline V gene are LGHNT and FRNRAP. The CDR3 contains 16 residues. The CDR3 here is CASGLKTAVRNQPQHF. As DNA, the CDR3 is TGTGCTAGTGGTTTGAAGACAGCAGTGCGCAATCAGCCCCAGCATTTT.

In its sample, this clone was seen once. This rearrangement joins TRBV11-2 to TRBJ2-5; D is unresolved. The germline V gene encodes CDR1 SGHAT and CDR2 FQNNGV. The ends were cut back, 5 bases at V and 3 bases at J, with 22 bases in the middle. The CDR3 has 17 residues. CDR3 in DNA: TGTGCCAGCAGCCCACTACCCACGCTGGGCGGCAAAGAGACCCAGTACTTC. Translating it yields CASSPLPTLGGKETQYF.

The rearrangement joins TRBV28 to TRBJ2-7; D call uncertain. Germline lookup yields CDR1 MDHEN and CDR2 SYDVKM. V was shortened by 7 bases and J by 2 bases, with 15 bases between the two germline ends. This CDR3 spans 14 amino acids. This CDR3 is CASIPPEKTYEQYF. CDR3 sequence (DNA): TGTGCCAGCATTCCCCCGGAGAAAACCTACGAGCAGTACTTC. The variable domain in full, completed from reference TRBV28 and TRBJ2-7, reads DVKVTQSSRYLVKRTGEKVFLECVQDMDHENMFWYRQDPGLGLRLIYFSYDVKMKEKGDIPEGYSVSREKKERFSLILESASTNQTSMYLCASIPPEKTYEQYFGPGTRLTVT.

The V call is TRBV11-2, the J call TRBJ1-6; no clear D gene. The CDR3 extends over 12 amino acids. Germline V gives CDR1 SGHAT, CDR2 FQNNGV. The V end lost 1 base, the J end lost 11 bases, and 6 bases lay between the germline ends. The DNA of the CDR3 is TGTGCCAGCAGCTTAGTGGCTGCACCCCTCCACTTT. It codes for CASSLVAAPLHF.

J is TRBJ1-1 and V is TRBV5-1; weak D call: TRBD1 (5 bases). Trimming shortened V by 0 bases and J by 5 bases, and 17 bases separated the two germline ends. The CDR3 has 16 residues. Germline V gene data show CDR1 as SGHRS and CDR2 as YFSETQ. The chain's CDR3 is CASSLVGPEGKTEAFF. CDR3 DNA sequence: TGCGCCAGCAGCTTGGTGGGACCAGAAGGAAAGACTGAAGCTTTCTTT.

For this clone: This may be a read error: a much more frequent sequence differs by one nucleotide. J is TRBJ2-3 and V is TRBV6-5; D gene unclear. The CDR3 runs 11 residues. V was trimmed by 7 bases and J by 2 bases, leaving 4 bases between them. Germline CDR1 is MNHEY and CDR2 is SVGAGI. The CDR3 nucleotides are TGTGCCAGCACTAACACAGATACGCAGTATTTT. Its translation: CASTNTDTQYF.

The chain employs TRBV10-1 and TRBJ2-5, with D perhaps given as TRBD1 or TRBD2 (5 bases each). This CDR3 region has 13 residues. The germline V gene encodes CDR1 WNHNN and CDR2 SYGVQD (reference sequence). The V and J ends lost 6 bases and 10 bases respectively, with 18 bases between them. Written as DNA, the CDR3 is TGCGCCAGCAGCCCAGGGAAGGTGGGGGACCAGTACTTC. It translates to CASSPGKVGDQYF.

The chain links TRBV15 to TRBJ2-1; 7 positions agree with TRBD2. The CDR3 consists of 14 residues. V trimming: 2 bases; J trimming: 3 bases; junction bases outside the gene matches: 1. Germline V CDR1 and CDR2: LNHNV, YYDKDF (reference sequence). This chain's CDR3 is CATSRLADYNEQFF. The CDR3 DNA follows: TGTGCCACCAGCAGACTAGCGGACTACAATGAGCAGTTCTTC.

J is TRBJ1-1 and V is TRBV29-1; D not resolved. CDR1 is SQVTM, CDR2 ANQGSEA, per germline. CDR3 size: 13 residues. V gave up 3 bases and J gave up 6 bases, with 14 bases separating them. The CDR3 protein is CSVELRLSAEAFF. DNA for the CDR3: TGCAGCGTTGAGTTGCGGCTGTCTGCTGAAGCTTTCTTT.

Concerning this clone: One end of the junction does not line up with germline, which may come from a read error. The rearrangement links TRBV7-9 to TRBJ2-1, with a tentative D call TRBD2 (6 bases). This CDR3 is 15 amino acids long. Looked up from germline, CDR1 is SEHNR and CDR2 is FQNEAQ (reference sequence). The CDR3 bases are TGTGCCAGCAGATTAGCTACGGGGGAGGCAAATGAGCAGTTCTTC. Its translation: CASRLATGEANEQFF.

The chain uses TRBV7-2 and TRBJ2-2, with TRBD2 matching over 13 bases. V was pared by 5 bases and J by 4 bases, with 7 bases of the junction left unmatched. The CDR3 has 17 residues. Germline loops: CDR1 SGHTA, CDR2 FQGNSA. The CDR3 reads CASSPWTSGSITGELFF. The CDR3 DNA is TGTGCCAGCAGCCCGTGGACTAGCGGGAGCATCACCGGGGAGCTGTTTTTT. Full variable domain (missing parts from reference TRBV7-2 and TRBJ2-2): GAGVSQSPSNKVTEKGKDVELRCDPISGHTALYWYRQSLGQGLEFLIYFQGNSAPDKSGLPSDRFSAERTGGSVSTLTIQRTQQEDSAVYLCASSPWTSGSITGELFFGEGSRLTVL.

This clone was seen once. This rearrangement joins TRBV27 to TRBJ2-4; D is unclear. The CDR3 loop spans 13 amino acids. CDR1 and CDR2 (germline): MNHEY, SMNVEV (reference sequence). The V end lost 3 bases, the J end lost 3 bases, and 6 bases lay between the germline ends. CDR3: CASSFGLKNIQYF. Here the CDR3 DNA reads TGTGCCAGCAGTTTTGGTCTCAAAAACATTCAGTACTTC.

The genes are TRBV6-5 and TRBJ1-4; D perhaps matches TRBD1 (5 bases). This CDR3 comprises 14 residues. Trimming stripped 6 bases from V and 3 bases from J, with 11 bases between. Germline V gives CDR1 MNHEY, CDR2 SVGAGI. As DNA, the CDR3 is TGTGCCAGCAGCCGGGGGACGGCTAATGAAAAACTGTTTTTT. This gives the protein CASSRGTANEKLFF.

As for this clone: Other DNA sequences in this sample translate to the same CDR3. This chain connects TRBV27 to TRBJ2-7; possible D gene TRBD1, 5 bases. The CDR3 spans 14 residues. The ends were cut back, 3 bases at V and 4 bases at J, with 13 bases in the middle. CDR1 and CDR2 from the germline V gene are MNHEY and SMNVEV (reference sequence). The CDR3 DNA sequence: TGTGCCAGCAGTTTCGGTCAGGGAATATACGAGCAGTACTTC. The encoded protein is CASSFGQGIYEQYF.

The rearrangement uses TRBV30 and TRBJ2-7, with TRBD2 identical over 8 bases. The junction had 9 bases not matched to a gene; V was cut back by 4 bases and J by 4 bases. This CDR3 region has 14 residues. Germline V gene data show CDR1 as GTSNPN and CDR2 as SVGIG (reference sequence). The CDR3 loop reads CAWMNPGLVYEQYF. Written as DNA, the CDR3 is TGTGCCTGGATGAATCCGGGACTAGTATACGAGCAGTACTTC.